The 29 T cell receptor beta chains given below trace back to one sample, sequenced in a study of shared clonotypes between healthy human individuals. Data came from immunoSEQ multiplex PCR; TCRdb stores just in-frame clones and leaves some out. The table has fewer than 850,000 clones, less than 95% seen once. The sample was memory CD8+ T cells from PBMCs. The subset here: CD45RO+ cells pooled with CCR7-negative TemRA cells. The receptors originated from a man aged 18 to 29 in good health. Some clones in this sample may be carry-over from other donors' samples.

This clone came up once. The J gene is TRBJ2-7, the V gene TRBV5-8, with 8 positions matching TRBD1. The J segment lost 4 bases and the V segment lost 0 bases, leaving 3 bases of the junction unmatched. CDR1 and CDR2 (germline): SGHTS, YDEGEE. The CDR3 is 14 residues long. Here the CDR3 DNA reads TGTGCCAGCAGCTTGGTAGGGACAGGATACGAGCAGTACTTC. It codes for CASSLVGTGYEQYF. Full variable domain (rest looked up from reference TRBV5-8 and TRBJ2-7): EAGVTQSPTHLIKTRGQQATLRCSPISGHTSVYWYQQALGLGLQFLLWYDEGEERNRGNFPPRFSGRQFPNYSSELNVNALELEDSALYLCASSLVGTGYEQYFGPGTRLTVT.

The J gene is TRBJ2-7, the V gene TRBV19; TRBD2 matches at 7 bases. Germline V gene data show CDR1 as LNHDA and CDR2 as SQIVND (reference sequence). The V and J ends lost 10 bases and 4 bases, in that order; junction bases with no gene match: 10. CDR3 length equals 13 residues. The CDR3 DNA reads TGTGCCACCCTCGTGCCGGGGGGTTACGAGCAGTACTTC. As protein: CATLVPGGYEQYF.

J is TRBJ2-6 and V is TRBV9; the D gene is possibly TRBD2 (6 bases). The germline V gene encodes CDR1 SGDLS and CDR2 YYNGEE. The V and J ends lost 0 bases and 4 bases respectively, with 11 bases between them. The CDR3 consists of 16 residues. This chain's CDR3 is CASSVGRGAGANVLTF. The CDR3 nucleotides read TGTGCCAGCAGCGTAGGGCGGGGTGCCGGGGCCAACGTCCTGACTTTC.

The chain has TRBV10-2 and TRBJ2-3; weak D call: TRBD1 (6 bases). Trimming shortened V by 3 bases and J by 4 bases, and 11 bases separated the two germline ends. CDR3 length: 14 amino acids. From germline, CDR1 is WSHSY and CDR2 SAAADI. For the CDR3, the DNA is TGCGCCAGCAGTGACAGGGGTTTTGCAGATACGCAGTATTTT. Protein: CASSDRGFADTQYF.

This rearrangement joins TRBV4-1 to TRBJ2-6, with D hard to call. CDR3 length equals 15 residues. CDR1 is MGHRA, CDR2 YSYEKL, per germline. V lost 1 base and J 1 base, leaving 5 bases between the germline ends. CDR3 sequence: CASSQVESGANVLTF. The CDR3 DNA follows: TGCGCCAGCAGCCAAGTCGAGTCTGGGGCCAACGTCCTGACTTTC.

The chain couples TRBV28 to TRBJ2-7; TRBD2 matches 10 bases. V lost 6 bases, J lost 1 base, and 12 bases stayed unmatched. The CDR3 has 17 amino acids. CDR1 and CDR2 from the germline V gene are MDHEN and SYDVKM. The CDR3 here is CASRFTSGRAGSYEQYF. The CDR3, as DNA: TGTGCCAGCAGATTTACCAGCGGGAGGGCCGGGTCCTACGAGCAGTACTTC.

A single count supports this clone. This chain joins TRBV7-3 and TRBJ1-1; perhaps TRBD1 as D (5 bases). Trimming pared 5 bases from V and 4 bases from J, leaving 11 bases between. The CDR3 extends over 13 amino acids. The germline CDR1 and CDR2 sequences are SGHTA and FQGTGA. The DNA of the CDR3 is TGTGCCAGCAGCCGCAACGGGGGCACTGAAGCTTTCTTT. Residues: CASSRNGGTEAFF.

V gene TRBV11-2 combines with J gene TRBJ1-3; the D is unclear. There are 15 residues in the CDR3. Deletions cut 3 bases from V and 9 bases from J, with 18 bases between. Germline V gene lookup returns CDR1 SGHAT and CDR2 FQNNGV. The CDR3, as DNA: TGTGCCAGCAGCTTTTTCGAGTACCAGAAACGCACCATATATTTT. It codes for CASSFFEYQKRTIYF. Full variable domain (outside the CDR3, taken from reference TRBV11-2 and TRBJ1-3): EAGVAQSPRYKIIEKRQSVAFWCNPISGHATLYWYQQILGQGPKLLIQFQNNGVVDDSQLPKDRFSAERLKGVDSTLKIQPAKLEDSAVYLCASSFFEYQKRTIYFGEGSWLTVV.

The genes are TRBV6-5 and TRBJ2-7; 7 bases align to TRBD1. Trimming at V came to 8 bases and at J to 1 base, leaving 11 bases not matched to a gene. The germline gives CDR1 MNHEY, CDR2 SVGAGI. CDR3 length equals 15 residues. The CDR3 bases are TGTGCCAGCTGGAGCGGTACAGGGGAGTCCTACGAGCAGTACTTC. Translated: CASWSGTGESYEQYF.

This clone was seen a single time. CDR3 in amino acids: CASSLTGDYYGYTF. The CDR3 coding sequence is TGTGCCAGCAGCTTGACAGGGGACTACTATGGCTACACCTTC. The chain couples TRBV7-9 to TRBJ1-2, with 8 bases matching TRBD1. J lost 3 bases, V lost 3 bases, and 3 bases had no gene match. The length of the CDR3 is 14 residues. Germline CDR1 SEHNR, CDR2 FQNEAQ (reference sequence).

The chain has TRBV5-4 and TRBJ2-7; possible D gene TRBD1, 5 bases. Germline V lookup: CDR1 SGHNT, CDR2 YYREEE (reference sequence). Trimming took 1 base from V and 6 from J, leaving 17 bases between them. CDR3 size: 15 residues. The CDR3 nucleotides are TGTGCCAGCAGCTTGTACACAGGCCTGAATGGCGAGCAGTACTTC. Amino acid sequence: CASSLYTGLNGEQYF.

The chain combines TRBV15 with TRBJ1-1; D unresolved. V dropped 5 bases and J dropped 5 bases, with 15 bases sitting between them. CDR1 and CDR2 from the germline V gene are LNHNV and YYDKDF (reference sequence). The CDR3 totals 14 residues. The CDR3 sequence is CATSVGGESTEAFF. CDR3 DNA: TGTGCCACCAGCGTCGGTGGGGAGTCGACTGAAGCTTTCTTT.

The CDR3 nucleotides read TGTGCCAGCAGCACCAGGGGGTCTGACCCTTTTGAAGCTTTCTTT. This sequence encodes CASSTRGSDPFEAFF. J is TRBJ1-1 and V is TRBV11-1; 7 bases are a match to TRBD1. J gave up 7 bases and V 5 bases, and 13 bases lay outside the gene matches. The CDR3 is 15 residues long. Per germline, CDR1 SGHAT and CDR2 FQDESV (reference sequence).

The chain combines TRBV6-1 with TRBJ2-1; no definite D call. With 6 bases removed from V and 8 bases from J, the gap between germline ends came to 20 bases. Germline CDR1 MNHNS, CDR2 SASEGT. This CDR3 is 15 amino acids long. CDR3 nucleotide sequence: TGTGCCAGCAGAGGAGACTTACGCTCCAGCCATGAGCAGTTCTTC. Amino acids: CASRGDLRSSHEQFF.

J is TRBJ2-1 and V is TRBV27; D might be TRBD2 (6 bases). Looked up from germline, CDR1 is MNHEY and CDR2 is SMNVEV (reference sequence). The V gene lost 5 bases and the J gene lost 6 bases, with 14 bases spanning the gap. The CDR3 totals 14 residues. The CDR3 bases are TGTGCCAGCAGTCCATGGACTAATGTCAATGAGCAGTTCTTC. Translated: CASSPWTNVNEQFF.

CDR3 residues: CATAGGRDTREKLFF. The CDR3 DNA reads TGTGCCACCGCTGGTGGACGGGACACCCGGGAAAAACTGTTTTTT. V and J are TRBV27 and TRBJ1-4; a weak D match, TRBD1 (6 bases). The CDR3 contains 15 residues. The germline V and J ends were trimmed by 10 bases and 8 bases, with 23 bases remaining between them. CDR1 is MNHEY and CDR2 is SMNVEV in the germline V gene (reference sequence).

V and J are TRBV21-1 and TRBJ1-3. TRBV21-1 is a known pseudogene. The CDR3 length is 16 residues. The CDR3 region has the DNA TGTGCCAGCAGCAAAGAACGGGAGTTTTTCGGAAACACCATATATTTT. It is translated as CASSKEREFFGNTIYF.

The chain joins TRBV19 to TRBJ2-2; 12 bases are a match to TRBD2. The CDR3 length is 17 residues. Germline CDR1 and CDR2: LNHDA and SQIVND (reference sequence). V lost 6 bases and J lost 2; bases outside the gene matches: 7. The CDR3 region is CASRGTSGRTNTGELFF. The CDR3, as DNA: TGTGCCAGTAGAGGCACTAGCGGGAGGACAAACACCGGGGAGCTGTTTTTT. The entire variable domain, with the rest obtained from reference TRBV19 and TRBJ2-2, is as follows: DGGITQSPKYLFRKEGQNVTLSCEQNLNHDAMYWYRQDPGQGLRLIYYSQIVNDFQKGDIAEGYSVSREKKESFPLTVTSAQKNPTAFYLCASRGTSGRTNTGELFFGEGSRLTVL.

This clone showed up just once. This chain links TRBV7-6 with TRBJ2-1, with 9 bases lining up with TRBD2. The CDR3 extends over 14 amino acids. Losses at the gene ends were 7 bases for V and 8 bases for J; bases not matched to a gene: 9. Germline loops: CDR1 SGHVS, CDR2 FNYEAQ. Written as DNA, the CDR3 is TGTGCCAGCATTTCACGGCGGGAGGGCGATGAGCAGTTCTTC. Translating it yields CASISRREGDEQFF.

The V call is TRBV19, the J call TRBJ1-3, with D maybe TRBD1 (5 bases). CDR1 is LNHDA, CDR2 SQIVND, per germline (reference sequence). The CDR3 is 15 amino acids. Trimming took 1 base from V and 8 from J, leaving 15 bases between them. The CDR3 loop reads CASSIVGPRTDTIYF. Written as DNA, the CDR3 is TGTGCCAGTAGTATAGTGGGACCGCGGACGGACACCATATATTTT.

This clone was observed once. The rearrangement joins TRBV7-3 to TRBJ2-7; D unresolved. Trimming removed 5 bases from V and 2 bases from J, with 7 bases in between. The CDR3 has 12 amino acids. Germline CDR1 is SGHTA and CDR2 is FQGTGA. CDR3 nucleotide sequence: TGTGCCAGCAGCCTCTCGACCTACGAGCAGTACTTC. Amino acids: CASSLSTYEQYF. The variable domain in full, with the rest retrieved from reference TRBV7-3 and TRBJ2-7, is GAGVSQTPSNKVTEKGKYVELRCDPISGHTALYWYRQSLGQGPEFLIYFQGTGAADDSGLPNDRFFAVRPEGSVSTLKIQRTERGDSAVYLCASSLSTYEQYFGPGTRLTVT.

The chain couples TRBV15 to TRBJ2-1, with D unclear. The V end lost 0 bases, the J end lost 2 bases, and 8 bases lay between the germline ends. Germline values: CDR1 LNHNV, CDR2 YYDKDF (reference sequence). This CDR3 is 15 amino acids long. In DNA form, the CDR3 reads TGTGCCACCAGCAGAGATGACGGTGCCTACAATGAGCAGTTCTTC. This codes for CATSRDDGAYNEQFF.

The chain employs TRBV5-8 and TRBJ1-5; TRBD1 agrees at 9 bases. From germline, CDR1 is SGHTS and CDR2 YDEGEE. The CDR3 length is 15 residues. V gave up 0 bases and J gave up 5 bases; unmatched junction bases: 3. The CDR3, as DNA: TGTGCCAGCAGCTTGGGGTGGACAGGGGATCAGCCCCAGCATTTT. It translates to CASSLGWTGDQPQHF.

The chain joins TRBV28 to TRBJ1-4; maybe TRBD1 (6 bases). The length of the CDR3 is 17 residues. CDR1 is MDHEN, CDR2 SYDVKM, per germline. V was trimmed by 0 bases and J by 0 bases, leaving 11 bases between them. The CDR3 DNA follows: TGTGCCAGCAGTTTATGGGGGACACATGCAACTAATGAAAAACTGTTTTTT. Translated, it gives CASSLWGTHATNEKLFF.

This clone was observed once. The chain employs TRBV6-5 and TRBJ1-1; D not certain. V lost 2 bases, J lost 9 bases, and 7 bases lay in between. The germline gives CDR1 MNHEY, CDR2 SVGAGI. This CDR3 contains 11 residues. CDR3 loop: CASSYVGQAFF. The CDR3 region has the DNA TGTGCCAGCAGTTACGTCGGGCAAGCTTTCTTT.

The gene calls are TRBV5-1 and TRBJ2-7; no definite D call. V was pared by 3 bases and J by 0 bases, with 19 bases between. This CDR3 spans 17 amino acids. Germline V gene data show CDR1 as SGHRS and CDR2 as YFSETQ. CDR3 region: CASSYERGRLPSYEQYF. Here the CDR3 DNA reads TGCGCCAGCAGCTACGAAAGAGGCAGGCTCCCCTCCTACGAGCAGTACTTC.

This chain uses TRBV27 with TRBJ2-7, with D maybe TRBD1 (7 bases). Germline CDR1 reads MNHEY; CDR2 reads SMNVEV (reference sequence). This CDR3 spans 15 amino acids. The V and J ends lost 4 bases and 0 bases respectively, with 13 bases between them. CDR3: CASSSGQDYSYEQYF. As DNA, the CDR3 is TGTGCCAGCAGTTCCGGACAGGACTACTCCTACGAGCAGTACTTC.

The chain recombines TRBV15 with TRBJ2-1; D possibly corresponds to TRBD2 (5 bases). The ends were cut back, 8 bases at V and 3 bases at J, with 5 bases in the middle. This CDR3 is built from 11 residues. CDR1 LNHNV and CDR2 YYDKDF come from the germline V gene (reference sequence). Here the CDR3 reads CATRGYNEQFF. The CDR3 coding sequence is TGTGCCACCCGGGGCTACAATGAGCAGTTCTTC.

V gene TRBV14 combines with J gene TRBJ2-7; TRBD1 aligns across 7 bases. V lost 7 bases and J lost 3; bases outside the gene matches: 9. CDR1 and CDR2 from the germline V gene are SGHDN and FVKESK. CDR3 length: 14 residues. CDR3 sequence: CASNGRDSIYEQYF. The DNA for the CDR3 is TGTGCCAGCAACGGCCGGGACAGCATCTACGAGCAGTACTTC.